A single sample gave rise to the 19 T cell receptor beta chains below, sequenced in a study of graft-versus-host responses after intestinal transplantation. Their recognized antigens are unknown. Sequencing used immunoSEQ multiplex PCR; TCRdb keeps in-frame clones, though not all of them. The repertoire holds tens of thousands of clones, with about 91% as singletons. The sample here was unstimulated CD8+ T cells sorted from spleen or lymph node cells, taken before intestinal transplant. These receptors all stem from a human donor who received an intestinal transplant.

This clone occurred once. The V gene is TRBV7-9, the J gene TRBJ2-2; tentatively, D is TRBD1 (5 bases). Trimming removed 2 bases at V and 11 bases at J, with 18 bases between. This CDR3 is built from 15 residues. Germline CDR1 and CDR2: SEHNR and FQNEAQ (reference sequence). The CDR3 nucleotides are TGTGCCAGCAGCTTAAGGGCAGGGCCCTTCGATGAGCTGTTTTTT. Protein product: CASSLRAGPFDELFF.

This sequence joins TRBV6-1 and TRBJ1-1; D ambiguous. The CDR3 extends over 15 amino acids. From germline, CDR1 is MNHNS and CDR2 SASEGT. Trimming shortened V by 1 base and J by 4 bases, and 13 bases separated the two germline ends. CDR3 nucleotides: TGTGCCAGCAGTGAAGGCGGAGGGAGAGGCACTGAAGCTTTCTTT. It is translated as CASSEGGGRGTEAFF.

The chain recombines TRBV9 with TRBJ1-1, with D uncertain. Germline-derived CDR1 and CDR2 are SGDLS and YYNGEE. Trimming left V 0 bases short and J 5 bases short, with 8 bases between. This CDR3 is built from 13 residues. The CDR3 DNA reads as TGTGCCAGCAGCGTAGGGGCAGTGACTGAAGCTTTCTTT. Protein product: CASSVGAVTEAFF. Drawing the rest from reference TRBV9 and TRBJ1-1, the complete variable domain is DSGVTQTPKHLITATGQRVTLRCSPRSGDLSVYWYQQSLDQGLQFLIQYYNGEERAKGNILERFSAQQFPDLHSELNLSSLELGDSALYFCASSVGAVTEAFFGQGTRLTVV.

This clone has a handful of counts. The chain recombines TRBV10-2 with TRBJ1-1, with D uncertain. The CDR3 spans 11 residues. V was clipped by 5 bases and J by 2 bases, with 3 bases between them. Germline CDR1 reads WSHSY; CDR2 reads SAAADI. DNA for the CDR3: TGCGCCAGCAGTACAAACACTGAAGCTTTCTTT. Its protein product is CASSTNTEAFF.

The chain employs TRBV2 and TRBJ2-7, with a tentative D call TRBD2 (5 bases). This CDR3 is built from 13 residues. V shed 7 bases and J shed 0 bases, with 10 bases lying between them. Germline CDR1 reads SNHLY; CDR2 reads FYNNEI. The CDR3 is CASKQRASYEQYF. The CDR3 DNA is TGTGCCAGCAAGCAGAGGGCCTCCTACGAGCAGTACTTC.

The V and J genes are TRBV2 and TRBJ2-5, with a possible D match to TRBD2 (5 bases). The CDR3 covers 14 residues. The V and J ends lost 4 bases and 1 base respectively, with 10 bases between them. Germline assignment: CDR1 SNHLY and CDR2 FYNNEI. The CDR3 loop is CASSGLGGQETQYF. In nucleotides, the CDR3 is TGTGCCAGCAGTGGATTAGGAGGCCAAGAGACCCAGTACTTC.

This clone was detected a few times. The J gene is TRBJ2-7, the V gene TRBV4-1; the match to TRBD1 covers 8 bases. Looked up from germline, CDR1 is MGHRA and CDR2 is YSYEKL. After removal of 3 bases from V and 0 bases from J, the junction contained 4 bases not matched to a gene. The CDR3 is made up of 15 amino acids. The CDR3 DNA reads TGCGCCAGCAGCCATCGGACAGGGACCTCCTACGAGCAGTACTTC. It yields the protein CASSHRTGTSYEQYF.

The genes are TRBV7-9 and TRBJ2-7; 10 bases are a match to TRBD2. Per germline, CDR1 SEHNR and CDR2 FQNEAQ (reference sequence). J lost 2 bases, V lost 8 bases, and 6 bases had no gene match. The CDR3 sequence is 14 residues long. CDR3 nucleotide sequence: TGTGCCAGCGGGGAGCGGGGGGGCCCCTACGAGCAGTACTTC. Protein sequence: CASGERGGPYEQYF. Filled out from reference TRBV7-9 and TRBJ2-7, the complete variable domain reads DTGVSQNPRHKITKRGQNVTFRCDPISEHNRLYWYRQTLGQGPEFLTYFQNEAQLEKSRLLSDRFSAERPKGSFSTLEIQRTEQGDSAMYLCASGERGGPYEQYFGPGTRLTVT.

The chain employs TRBV29-1 and TRBJ2-3; 10 bases match TRBD1. Germline V gene data show CDR1 as SQVTM and CDR2 as ANQGSEA. The CDR3 totals 13 residues. Trimming removed 6 bases from V and 1 base from J; junction bases left unmatched: 1. The CDR3 loop is CSVGTGGTDTQYF. The DNA of the CDR3 is TGCAGCGTAGGGACAGGGGGCACAGATACGCAGTATTTT.

This chain uses TRBV12-2 with TRBJ2-5; the table assigns TRBD1, which was not confirmed against the DNA. TRBV12-2 is a documented pseudogene. This CDR3 region has 16 residues. This CDR3 is CASRLAHFHKKETQYF. CDR3 nucleotide sequence: TGTGCAAGTCGCTTAGCGCATTTCCACAAGAAAGAGACCCAGTACTTC.

The rearrangement uses TRBV5-4 and TRBJ2-2; tentatively, D is TRBD1 (5 bases). Per germline, CDR1 SGHNT and CDR2 YYREEE (reference sequence). V was pared by 5 bases and J by 0 bases, with 14 bases between. The CDR3 covers 16 residues. Here the CDR3 reads CASSLWGTANTGELFF. For the CDR3, the DNA is TGTGCCAGCAGTCTCTGGGGCACCGCGAACACCGGGGAGCTGTTTTTT.

The rearrangement joins TRBV7-9 to TRBJ2-1, with TRBD1 identical over 9 bases. The germline CDR1 and CDR2 sequences are SEHNR and FQNEAQ (reference sequence). With V trimmed by 4 bases and J by 8 bases, 12 bases remained unmatched. The CDR3 spans 16 residues. CDR3 sequence reads: CASSWSQDRGFDEQFF. The CDR3 nucleotides are TGTGCCAGCAGCTGGAGCCAGGACAGGGGCTTCGATGAGCAGTTCTTC.

V and J are TRBV27 and TRBJ2-7; the D is unclear. Germline loops: CDR1 MNHEY, CDR2 SMNVEV (reference sequence). This CDR3 spans 13 amino acids. V was pared by 6 bases and J by 3 bases, with 12 bases between. The CDR3 is CASRAILSYEQYF. The DNA of the CDR3 is TGTGCCAGCAGAGCGATTCTAAGCTACGAGCAGTACTTC.

The J gene is TRBJ2-1, the V gene TRBV4-3, with D possibly TRBD2 on 5 matching bases. The V gene's germline CDR1 is LGHNA and CDR2 YSLEER. This CDR3 comprises 19 residues. Trimming took 3 bases from V and 1 from J, leaving 22 bases between them. CDR3 nucleotides: TGCGCCAGCAGCCAGCTTCTTAGTCGGGGTCCAGATTCCTACAATGAGCAGTTCTTC. Amino acid sequence: CASSQLLSRGPDSYNEQFF.

V usage is TRBV4-2 and J usage is TRBJ2-7; a possible D gene is TRBD1 (6 bases). CDR3 length equals 14 residues. Germline lookup yields CDR1 LGHNA and CDR2 YNFKEQ. Trimming removed 1 base from V and 2 bases from J, with 9 bases in between. The CDR3 sequence: CASSQGTATYEQYF. CDR3 DNA sequence: TGTGCCAGCAGCCAAGGGACAGCCACCTACGAGCAGTACTTC.

V and J are TRBV19 and TRBJ2-2; 9 nucleotides line up with TRBD1. Germline CDR1 and CDR2: LNHDA and SQIVND (reference sequence). Trimming took 6 bases from V and 2 from J; bases not matched to a gene: 1. The CDR3 is 14 residues long. CDR3 amino acids: CASRGQGNTGELFF. The CDR3 DNA sequence: TGTGCCAGTAGGGGACAGGGTAACACCGGGGAGCTGTTTTTT.

This chain connects TRBV5-1 to TRBJ2-1, with a weak D call TRBD1 (5 bases). The CDR3 spans 13 residues. The ends were cut back, 5 bases at V and 8 bases at J, with 14 bases in the middle. Germline V gene sequence: CDR1 SGHRS, CDR2 YFSETQ. The CDR3 DNA is TGCGCCAGCAGAGTGTCAGGGTTCTATGAGCAGTTCTTC. Translating gives CASRVSGFYEQFF. The full variable domain, rest sourced from reference TRBV5-1 and TRBJ2-1, is KAGVTQTPRYLIKTRGQQVTLSCSPISGHRSVSWYQQTPGQGLQFLFEYFSETQRNKGNFPGRFSGRQFSNSRSEMNVSTLELGDSALYLCASRVSGFYEQFFGPGTRLTVL.

The V and J genes are TRBV2 and TRBJ2-3, with a weak D call TRBD2 (6 bases). Trimming shortened V by 0 bases and J by 2 bases, and 12 bases separated the two germline ends. Per the germline V gene, CDR1 is SNHLY and CDR2 is FYNNEI. This CDR3 has 16 amino acids. CDR3 coding DNA: TGTGCCAGCAGTGAAGCGCTTGCGGGAAACACAGATACGCAGTATTTT. It is translated as CASSEALAGNTDTQYF.

This clone was counted a few times. CDR3 protein: CASSPGQGSSYEQYF. CDR3 in DNA: TGCGCCAGCAGCCCGGGACAGGGGAGCTCCTACGAGCAGTACTTC. This chain joins TRBV4-1 and TRBJ2-7; 10 bases align to TRBD1. From germline, CDR1 is MGHRA and CDR2 YSYEKL. Trimming cost V 4 bases and J 0 bases; bases outside gene matches: 3. This CDR3 comprises 15 residues.